This T cell receptor (beta chain) was found in a study of T cell changes during pregnancy in multiple sclerosis. TCRdb keeps only in-frame clones here, not all; method: immunoSEQ multiplex PCR. The sample records under 40,000 clones, 90% to 95% being singletons. This CDR3 is 16 amino acids long. The germline V gene has CDR1 SGHTA and CDR2 FQGTGA. V lost 2 bases and J lost 2; bases outside the gene matches: 5. Sequences were derived from CD4+ T cells from peripheral blood mononuclear cells, sampled in the third trimester of pregnancy. This TCR came from a female donor in good health, enrolled as a control in a pregnancy study. V is TRBV7-3 and J is TRBJ2-3, with 9 bases matching TRBD1. For the CDR3, the DNA is TGTGCCAGCAGCTTAGGGACAGGGATTCTCACAGATACGCAGTATTTT. As protein: CASSLGTGILTDTQYF.